These T cell receptor beta chains were read from a single sample in a study of graft-versus-host responses after intestinal transplantation. No antigen is known for these receptors. Profiling relied on immunoSEQ multiplex PCR, and the TCRdb table lists in-frame clones only, not all of them. The data hold approximately 63,000 clones, with 85% to 95% observed a single time. Sequenced material: unstimulated CD4+ T cells sorted from spleen or lymph node cells, taken before transplant. These receptors were obtained from a human donor who was the organ donor for an intestinal transplant. Both conserved end residues are part of each CDR3. A D gene is named only where the DNA matches it firmly. Expanded clones get a size class; other rows say once, few or many, or leave the size out.

clone_size j_call v_call d_call cdr3_aa cdr3_nt
- TRBJ2-3 TRBV7-2 TRBD2 CASSSSLAAPVGQYF TGTGCCAGCAGCTCCTCACTAGCGGCCCCCGTGGGGCAGTATTTT
- TRBJ2-7 TRBV6-1 TRBD1 CASSHTGGRTYEQYF TGTGCCAGCAGTCACACAGGGGGAAGGACCTACGAGCAGTACTTC
- TRBJ1-3 TRBV7-8 - CASSTRHLSGNTIYF TGTGCCAGCAGTACTCGACACCTCTCTGGAAACACCATATATTTT
- TRBJ2-7 TRBV6-1 - CASSEAPARASYEQYF TGTGCCAGCAGTGAAGCGCCCGCCAGGGCCTCCTACGAGCAGTACTTC
- TRBJ1-1 TRBV2 - CASRKTGNTEAFF TGTGCCAGCAGAAAGACAGGGAACACTGAAGCTTTCTTT
- TRBJ2-3 TRBV19 - CASSLGPPPSLTDTQYF TGTGCCAGTAGTCTTGGACCCCCTCCAAGCCTCACAGATACGCAGTATTTT
- TRBJ2-5 TRBV4-3 - CASSLGGALQETQYF TGCGCCAGCAGCCTTGGGGGGGCTCTCCAAGAGACCCAGTACTTC
- TRBJ1-1 TRBV4-2 - CASSQGGQNTEAFF TGTGCCAGCAGCCAAGGGGGGCAGAACACTGAAGCTTTCTTT
- TRBJ1-2 TRBV7-2 - CASSLIQVGYGYTF TGTGCCAGCAGCTTAATACAAGTCGGGTATGGCTACACCTTC
- TRBJ1-2 TRBV4-3 - CASSQDSSLTFYGYTF TGCGCCAGCAGCCAAGATTCCAGCCTGACTTTCTATGGCTACACCTTC
- TRBJ2-7 TRBV21-1 - CASSKHRATSYEQYF TGTGCCAGCAGCAAACACAGGGCTACTTCCTACGAGCAGTACTTC
- TRBJ2-2 TRBV9 - CASSVPPGELFF TGTGCCAGCAGCGTCCCCCCCGGGGAGCTGTTTTTT
- TRBJ1-2 TRBV7-9 TRBD1 CASSQSSGQGSGYTF TGTGCCAGCAGCCAAAGCTCGGGACAGGGATCCGGCTACACCTTC
once TRBJ1-2 TRBV27 - CASSLGGRGKSYTF TGTGCCAGCAGTTTAGGGGGCAGGGGAAAAAGCTACACCTTC
once TRBJ2-2 TRBV9 TRBD2 CASTSSSGGLTGELFF TGTGCAAGCACCTCGTCTAGCGGGGGGCTGACCGGGGAGCTGTTTTTT
- TRBJ2-5 TRBV5-1 - CASSLEVLGSGTQYF TGCGCCAGCAGCTTGGAGGTTCTGGGTTCTGGGACCCAGTACTTC
- TRBJ1-2 TRBV27 - CASSSLNLWAPNGYTF TGTGCCAGCAGCTCCTTGAACCTATGGGCGCCTAATGGCTACACCTTC
- TRBJ2-5 TRBV4-2 - CASSLTGLETQYF TGTGCCAGCAGCCTTACAGGGTTGGAGACCCAGTACTTC